The sequence of this TCR beta chain was determined in a study of blood T cell repertoires in COVID-19. The wider study: Sites in the United States, Italy and Spain provided acute and convalescent COVID-19 samples.

In the original analysis: Reference gene primers were amplified, and this amplification served to estimate nucleated cell counts. Sequencing was performed with immunoSEQ multiplex PCR; in TCRdb, only in-frame clones are kept and a portion is missing. V, J and clone size are those of that table, while D and trimming were read from the DNA. The profile shows about 250,000 clones, about nine tenths of them singletons. This CDR3 region has 16 residues. Trimming took off 0 bases at V and 2 bases at J, with 14 bases between the two ends. Germline CDR1 reads SGDLS; CDR2 reads YYNGEE. This receptor was identified in a young man with COVID-19, enrolled during active disease. Sample: peripheral blood. The chain couples TRBV9 to TRBJ2-5; weak D call: TRBD2 (6 bases). The CDR3, as DNA: TGTGCCAGCAGCGTAGCTGGGGGGAGACTACAAGAGACCCAGTACTTC. This sequence encodes CASSVAGGRLQETQYF. Filled out from reference TRBV9 and TRBJ2-5, the complete variable domain reads DSGVTQTPKHLITATGQRVTLRCSPRSGDLSVYWYQQSLDQGLQFLIQYYNGEERAKGNILERFSAQQFPDLHSELNLSSLELGDSALYFCASSVAGGRLQETQYFGPGTRLLVL.